This TCR beta chain is from a study of OX40 agonist ivuxolimab in advanced cancers. On the study more broadly: Given to patients was ivuxolimab, an agonistic anti-OX40 (CD134) antibody. People who had prior anti-PD-1, anti-PD-L1 or anti-CTLA-4 therapy could take part, and approximately 44% had some. General study points: Compared with CD4+, CD8+ T cells on average had more expanded clones. Some nonresponders additionally presented with little normalized T-cell clonal expansion.

CDR1 is MNHNY and CDR2 is SVGAGI in the germline V gene (reference sequence). V lost 4 bases, J lost 1 base, and 7 bases lay in between. The CDR3 runs to 13 residues. The protocol was immunoSEQ multiplex PCR, while the TCRdb copy is restricted to in-frame clones and leaves out a portion. The profile shows about 60,000 clones, around 85% of them singletons. About this clone: The antigen is unknown.

The sequencing used CD4+ or CD8+ T cells sorted from blood, collected in a trial of the OX40 agonist ivuxolimab. V usage is TRBV6-6 and J usage is TRBJ1-1; D is uncertain. The sequence derives from an adult with an advanced solid tumor such as melanoma, head and neck, liver or kidney cancer. CDR3 region: CASSLSANTEAFF. Written as DNA, the CDR3 is TGTGCCAGCAGTTTGAGTGCGAACACTGAAGCTTTCTTT.